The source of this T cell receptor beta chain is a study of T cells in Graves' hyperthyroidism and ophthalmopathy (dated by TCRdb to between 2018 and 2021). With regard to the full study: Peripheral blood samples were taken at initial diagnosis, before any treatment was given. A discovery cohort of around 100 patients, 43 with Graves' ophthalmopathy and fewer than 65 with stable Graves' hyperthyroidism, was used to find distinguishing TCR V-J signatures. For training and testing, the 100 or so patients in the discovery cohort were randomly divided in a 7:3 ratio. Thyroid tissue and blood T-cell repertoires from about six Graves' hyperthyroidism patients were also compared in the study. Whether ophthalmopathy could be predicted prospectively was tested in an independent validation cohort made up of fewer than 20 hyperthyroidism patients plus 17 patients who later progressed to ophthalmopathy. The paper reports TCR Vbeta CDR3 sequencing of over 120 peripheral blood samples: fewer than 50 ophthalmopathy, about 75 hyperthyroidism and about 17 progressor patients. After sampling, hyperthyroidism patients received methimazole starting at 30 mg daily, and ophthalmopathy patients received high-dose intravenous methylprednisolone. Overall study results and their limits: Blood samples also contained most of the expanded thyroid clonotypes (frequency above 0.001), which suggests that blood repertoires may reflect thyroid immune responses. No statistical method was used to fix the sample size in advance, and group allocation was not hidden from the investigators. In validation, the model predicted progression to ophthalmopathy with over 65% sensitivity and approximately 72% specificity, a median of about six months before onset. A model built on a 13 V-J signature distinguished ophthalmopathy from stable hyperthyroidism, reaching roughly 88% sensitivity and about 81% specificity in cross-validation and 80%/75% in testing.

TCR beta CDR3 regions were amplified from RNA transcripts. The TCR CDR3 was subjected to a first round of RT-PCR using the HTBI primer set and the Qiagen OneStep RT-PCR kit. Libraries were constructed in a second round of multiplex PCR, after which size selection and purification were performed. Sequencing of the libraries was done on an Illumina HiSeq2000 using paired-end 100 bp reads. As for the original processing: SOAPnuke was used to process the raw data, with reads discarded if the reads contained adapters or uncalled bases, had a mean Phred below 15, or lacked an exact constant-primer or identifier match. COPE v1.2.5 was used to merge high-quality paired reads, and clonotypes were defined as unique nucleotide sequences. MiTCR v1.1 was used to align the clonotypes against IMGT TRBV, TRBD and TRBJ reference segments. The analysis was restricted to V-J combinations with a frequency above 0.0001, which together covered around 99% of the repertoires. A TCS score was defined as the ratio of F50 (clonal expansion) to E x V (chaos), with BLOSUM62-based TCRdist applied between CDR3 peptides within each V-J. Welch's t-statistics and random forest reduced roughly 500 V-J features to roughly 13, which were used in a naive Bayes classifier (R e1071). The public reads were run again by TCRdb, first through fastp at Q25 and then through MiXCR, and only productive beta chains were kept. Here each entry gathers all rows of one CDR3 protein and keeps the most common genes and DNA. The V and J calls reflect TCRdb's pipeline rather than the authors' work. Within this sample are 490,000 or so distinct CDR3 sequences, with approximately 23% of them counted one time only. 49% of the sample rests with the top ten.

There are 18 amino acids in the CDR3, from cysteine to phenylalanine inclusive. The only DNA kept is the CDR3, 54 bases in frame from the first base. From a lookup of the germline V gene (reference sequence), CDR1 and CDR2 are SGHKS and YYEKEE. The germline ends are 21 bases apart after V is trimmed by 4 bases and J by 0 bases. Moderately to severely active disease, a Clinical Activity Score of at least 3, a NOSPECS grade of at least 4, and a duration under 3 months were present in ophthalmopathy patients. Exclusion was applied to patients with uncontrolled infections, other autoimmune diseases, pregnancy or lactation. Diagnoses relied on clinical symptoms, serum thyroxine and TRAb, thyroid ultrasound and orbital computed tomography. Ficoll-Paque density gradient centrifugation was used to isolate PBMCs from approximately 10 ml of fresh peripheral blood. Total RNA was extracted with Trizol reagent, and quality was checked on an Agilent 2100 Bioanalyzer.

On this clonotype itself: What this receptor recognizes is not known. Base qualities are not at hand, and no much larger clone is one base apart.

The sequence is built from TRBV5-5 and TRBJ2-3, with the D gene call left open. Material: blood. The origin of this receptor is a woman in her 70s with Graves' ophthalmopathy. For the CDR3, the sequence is CASSPGRASYSSTDTQYF. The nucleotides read TGTGCCAGCAGCCCGGGCCGCGCTTCCTACTCTAGCACAGATACGCAGTATTTT.